The 23 T cell receptor beta chains below come from one sample, sequenced in a study of T-cell reconstitution after alpha-beta-depleted transplantation in children. As it was prepared, the TCRbeta library received unique molecular identifiers. TCRdb re-derived calls from the PCR reads in MiXCR, one entry per CDR3 protein. The sample has around 370,000 distinct CDR3 sequences, 10% seen once. Sequenced material: PBMCs from the stem cell graft donor, taken from the stem cell graft. These receptors were collected from a human donor who donated a stem cell graft to a child with acute lymphoblastic leukemia.

The rearrangement links TRBV15 to TRBJ2-5, with unresolved D. Germline V gives CDR1 LNHNV, CDR2 YYDKDF (reference sequence). The CDR3 length is 14 residues. Trimming removed 1 base at V and 2 bases at J, with 8 bases between. In nucleotides, the CDR3 is TGTGCCACCAGCAGAGGCTTCCGACAAGAGACCCAGTACTTC. This translates into CATSRGFRQETQYF.

The chain carries TRBV27 and TRBJ2-7; TRBD2 matches at 10 bases. V lost 9 bases, J lost 2 bases, and 10 bases stayed unmatched. This CDR3 contains 15 residues. Germline CDR1 is MNHEY and CDR2 is SMNVEV (reference sequence). As DNA, the CDR3 is TGTGCCAGGCCCTTTCTAGCGGGAGTCCCCTACGAGCAGTACTTC. This encodes CARPFLAGVPYEQYF.

The rearrangement uses TRBV5-1 and TRBJ1-2; D is unclear. The germline V and J ends were trimmed by 0 bases and 6 bases, with 9 bases remaining between them. The V gene's germline CDR1 is SGHRS and CDR2 YFSETQ. CDR3 length: 13 residues. The CDR3 is CASSLEGVNGYTF. In nucleotides, the CDR3 is TGCGCCAGCAGCTTGGAGGGTGTGAATGGCTACACCTTC. The full variable domain, completed using reference TRBV5-1 and TRBJ1-2, is KAGVTQTPRYLIKTRGQQVTLSCSPISGHRSVSWYQQTPGQGLQFLFEYFSETQRNKGNFPGRFSGRQFSNSRSEMNVSTLELGDSALYLCASSLEGVNGYTFGSGTRLTVV.

The table lists this clonotype with a few counts. V usage is TRBV10-2 and J usage is TRBJ2-5; 8 nucleotides match TRBD2. The CDR3 covers 15 residues. The V segment lost 1 base and the J segment 2 bases; nucleotides outside the gene matches: 3. CDR1 is WSHSY and CDR2 is SAAADI in the germline V gene. Here the CDR3 DNA reads TGCGCCAGCAGTGAGTTCCAGCGGGAGCAAGAGACCCAGTACTTC. Protein product: CASSEFQREQETQYF.

The chain carries TRBV18 and TRBJ1-2, with TRBD1 matching over 9 bases. The ends lost 6 bases at V and 4 bases at J; junction bases unmatched: 9. The germline V gene has CDR1 KGHSH and CDR2 LQKENI. CDR3 length equals 15 residues. CDR3 bases: TGTGCCAGCTCCCCCGGACAGGGGCTAACCTATGGCTACACCTTC. Its translation is CASSPGQGLTYGYTF.

This clonotype was seen many times. V is TRBV5-6 and J is TRBJ2-3, with no clear D. Germline V gene data show CDR1 as SGHDT and CDR2 as YYEEEE. The CDR3 totals 13 residues. With 5 bases removed from V and 3 bases from J, the gap between germline ends came to 10 bases. CDR3 region: CASSRIDTDTQYF. CDR3 DNA sequence: TGTGCCAGCAGTCGTATTGATACAGATACGCAGTATTTT.

This sequence joins TRBV4-1 and TRBJ1-2; D is undetermined. This CDR3 spans 18 amino acids. Germline values: CDR1 MGHRA, CDR2 YSYEKL. Trimming took 0 bases from V and 5 from J, leaving 22 bases between them. CDR3 region: CASSQDYGDELLGYGYTF. CDR3 DNA sequence: TGCGCCAGCAGCCAAGATTACGGAGACGAACTCCTAGGATATGGCTACACCTTC.

As concerns this clonotype: Germline and junction disagree at one end, which may indicate a read error. The rearrangement joins TRBV4-3 to TRBJ2-3; D tentatively fits TRBD1 or TRBD2 (6 bases each). CDR1 and CDR2 from the germline V gene are LGHNA and YSLEER. CDR3 size: 14 residues. The CDR3 loop reads CASSQGWGADTRYF. In DNA, the CDR3 is TGCGCCAGCAGCCAGGGTTGGGGGGCGGATACGCGGTATTTT.

This clonotype was counted between two and nine times. The chain employs TRBV27 and TRBJ2-2, with D hard to call. CDR3 length equals 15 residues. CDR1 MNHEY and CDR2 SMNVEV come from the germline V gene (reference sequence). V shed 5 bases and J shed 1 base, with 11 bases lying between them. The chain's CDR3 is CASSPRFGNTGELFF. Here the CDR3 DNA reads TGTGCCAGCAGTCCGAGGTTCGGGAACACCGGGGAGCTGTTTTTT.

There are many counts of this clonotype. The V and J genes are TRBV5-6 and TRBJ2-1; D perhaps matches TRBD2 (7 bases). This CDR3 has 15 amino acids. V dropped 0 bases and J dropped 4 bases, with 11 bases sitting between them. Germline values: CDR1 SGHDT, CDR2 YYEEEE. CDR3 DNA: TGTGCCAGCAGCTTGGCGGAGGGGGGGTACAATGAGCAGTTCTTC. Translated, it gives CASSLAEGGYNEQFF. The whole variable domain, remainder taken from reference TRBV5-6 and TRBJ2-1, is DAGVTQSPTHLIKTRGQQVTLRCSPKSGHDTVSWYQQALGQGPQFIFQYYEEEERQRGNFPDRFSGHQFPNYSSELNVNALLLGDSALYLCASSLAEGGYNEQFFGPGTRLTVL.

This clonotype occurred a few times. The chain combines TRBV20-1 with TRBJ1-3; D gene uncertain. This CDR3 comprises 13 residues. Germline V gives CDR1 DFQATT, CDR2 SNEGSKA (reference sequence). V lost 5 bases and J lost 4, with 12 bases in between. CDR3 bases: TGCAGTGCTGACCGGGGTTGGGGAAACACCATATATTTT. It translates to CSADRGWGNTIYF.

This clonotype came up many times. CDR3 sequence (DNA): TGCGCCAGCAGCTTGTTGGGTCTAGCGGGAGGAGATACGCAGTATTTT. Translation: CASSLLGLAGGDTQYF. The J gene is TRBJ2-3, the V gene TRBV5-1; TRBD2 matches at 11 bases. Germline V gives CDR1 SGHRS, CDR2 YFSETQ. The CDR3 consists of 16 residues. Trimming cost V 1 base and J 5 bases; bases outside gene matches: 6.

This clonotype was seen a handful of times. The genes are TRBV18 and TRBJ2-2; unclear D gene. CDR1 KGHSH and CDR2 LQKENI come from the germline V gene. V dropped 5 bases and J dropped 1 base, with 8 bases sitting between them. The CDR3 loop spans 14 amino acids. The CDR3 sequence: CASSSNQNTGELFF. The CDR3 nucleotides read TGTGCCAGCTCATCAAACCAGAACACCGGGGAGCTGTTTTTT. Full variable domain (outside the CDR3, taken from reference TRBV18 and TRBJ2-2): NAGVMQNPRHLVRRRGQEARLRCSPMKGHSHVYWYRQLPEEGLKFMVYLQKENIIDESGMPKERFSAEFPKEGPSILRIQQVVRGDSAAYFCASSSNQNTGELFFGEGSRLTVL.

Comment on this clonotype: An end of the junction differs from the germline gene, which may be a read error. The V and J genes are TRBV20-1 and TRBJ2-3; 7 nucleotides match TRBD2. Germline-derived CDR1 and CDR2 are DFQATT and SNEGSKA (reference sequence). The CDR3 sequence is 17 residues long. For the CDR3, the DNA is TGCTGTGCTAGAACCACTCAGCTGGCGGGAGGCACAGATACGCAGTATTTT. It specifies CCARTTQLAGGTDTQYF.

The genes are TRBV6-2 or TRBV6-3 and TRBJ2-1; TRBD2 matches at 8 bases. The CDR3 sequence is 16 residues long. The junction had 9 bases not matched to a gene; V was cut back by 6 bases and J by 2 bases. Germline assignment: CDR1 MNHEY and CDR2 SVGEGT. Here the CDR3 DNA reads TGTGCCAGCAGAGCAAGCGGGAGCTCCGCCTACAATGAGCAGTTCTTC. As protein: CASRASGSSAYNEQFF.

This clonotype was counted between two and nine times. This chain connects TRBV6-2 or TRBV6-3 to TRBJ2-7, with TRBD2 matching 9 bases. The CDR3 runs to 16 residues. V lost 6 bases and J lost 2; bases outside the gene matches: 11. CDR1 and CDR2 (germline): MNHEY, SVGEGT. The CDR3 spells CASRPSLAGLPYEQYF. The CDR3 region has the DNA TGTGCCAGCAGACCCTCCCTAGCGGGACTTCCCTACGAGCAGTACTTC.

This clonotype was recorded a few times. This chain uses TRBV27 with TRBJ2-5; 7 bases match TRBD2. V gave up 0 bases and J gave up 5 bases; unmatched junction bases: 9. The CDR3 is 16 residues long. Germline V gene lookup returns CDR1 MNHEY and CDR2 SMNVEV (reference sequence). CDR3 bases: TGTGCCAGCAGTTTATCCCCCCTGGGGAGGGCGGAGACCCAGTACTTC. Translating it yields CASSLSPLGRAETQYF.

This clonotype was recorded many times. The chain is built from TRBV20-1 and TRBJ2-1; D not certain. Germline V gene data show CDR1 as DFQATT and CDR2 as SNEGSKA (reference sequence). The CDR3 sequence is 14 residues long. V lost 5 bases to trimming and J lost 2 bases, with 13 bases between them. Here the CDR3 reads CSAARVETYNEQFF. In DNA form, the CDR3 reads TGCAGTGCTGCCCGGGTCGAAACCTACAATGAGCAGTTCTTC.

The chain links TRBV5-4 to TRBJ2-7; the D is unclear. Trimming removed 4 bases at V and 6 bases at J, with 11 bases between. The CDR3 consists of 12 residues. The germline CDR1 and CDR2 sequences are SGHNT and YYREEE (reference sequence). As DNA, the CDR3 is TGTGCCAGCAGCCCCTCCGGGCGCGAGCAGTACTTC. The encoded protein is CASSPSGREQYF.

The rearrangement links TRBV3-1 to TRBJ2-1, with 9 bases fitting TRBD2. Germline V CDR1 and CDR2: LGHDT, YNNKEL (reference sequence). This CDR3 is 18 amino acids long. With 0 bases clipped from V and 5 bases from J, the junction kept 11 bases outside the gene matches. The CDR3 DNA follows: TGTGCCAGCAGCCAAGATTCGCGGGGGGGGCTCCTCAACAATGAGCAGTTCTTC. This codes for CASSQDSRGGLLNNEQFF.

The rearrangement joins TRBV7-9 to TRBJ2-5, with a tentative D call TRBD2 (6 bases). V shed 7 bases and J shed 5 bases, with 20 bases lying between them. The CDR3 length is 15 residues. The germline V gene encodes CDR1 SEHNR and CDR2 FQNEAQ (reference sequence). CDR3 region: CASTPGVSSSETQYF. As DNA, the CDR3 is TGTGCCAGCACGCCGGGAGTTTCTTCAAGTGAGACCCAGTACTTC.

Only a few counts were recorded for this clonotype. The rearrangement joins TRBV7-3 to TRBJ2-1; possibly TRBD2 for D (5 bases). Looked up from germline, CDR1 is SGHTA and CDR2 is FQGTGA. This CDR3 is built from 14 residues. V shed 2 bases and J shed 9 bases, with 14 bases lying between them. This CDR3 is CASSLSPSSSEQFF. CDR3 nucleotide sequence: TGTGCCAGCAGCTTATCGCCGTCTAGCAGTGAGCAGTTCTTC.

This clonotype showed up just a few times. The CDR3 is CASSIRSRGNTDTQYF. CDR3 sequence (DNA): TGTGCCAGCAGCATTCGATCTAGGGGGAACACAGATACGCAGTATTTT. This chain joins TRBV11-3 and TRBJ2-3, with D possibly being TRBD1 (6 bases). The ends were cut back, 5 bases at V and 2 bases at J, with 17 bases in the middle. Per the germline V gene, CDR1 is SGHNT and CDR2 is YENEEA. The CDR3 is 16 amino acids.